The 3 T cell receptor beta chains given below trace back to one sample, sequenced in a study of CDR3 diversity in severe acne (dated by TCRdb to about 2019). Library preparation employed PCR. The sequencing machine was an Illumina HiSeq 2000. The public reads were quality trimmed at Q25 with fastp and then assembled into clones with MiXCR by TCRdb, keeping productive beta chains. Rows merge per CDR3 protein into single entries with the most common DNA and genes. A total of tens of thousands of distinct CDR3 sequences appear in this sample, roughly 49% of them only once. The top ten clones comprise 11% of the sample. The sample consisted of blood. The receptors here all came from a male donor with severe acne vulgaris.

This clonotype was seen once. The CDR3 loop reads CASSYGQFEAFF. The CDR3 coding sequence is TGTGCCAGCAGTTACGGGCAGTTCGAAGCTTTCTTT. V and J are TRBV25-1 and TRBJ1-1; D ambiguous. Trimming took 5 bases from V and 8 from J, leaving 12 bases between them. The CDR3 extends over 12 amino acids. Germline V CDR1 and CDR2: MGHDK, SYGVNS.

With regard to this clonotype: A much larger clone differs from this one at a single base, so this may be a read error. The rearrangement joins TRBV24-1 to TRBJ2-1, with D possibly being TRBD1 (6 bases). V was clipped by 5 bases and J by 9 bases, with 16 bases between them. Germline V CDR1 and CDR2: KGHDR, SFDVKD. CDR3 length: 14 residues. CDR3 residues: CATSAYRDSSEQFF. The CDR3 DNA is TGTGCCACCAGTGCATACAGGGATAGTAGTGAGCAGTTCTTC.

Note on this clonotype: A much larger clonotype is one base distant, so this may be a read error. In this CDR3 the conserved last residue, phenylalanine or tryptophan, is missing, so a read error is likely. The chain joins TRBV20-1 to TRBJ2-5; 9 positions agree with TRBD2. This CDR3 is 14 amino acids long. Germline V gives CDR1 DFQATT, CDR2 SNEGSKA (reference sequence). V was pared by 6 bases and J by 4 bases, with 9 bases of the junction left unmatched. DNA for the CDR3: TGCAGTGCCTTCACTAGCGGGTTCGGAGAGACCCAGTACCTC. Residues: CSAFTSGFGETQYL.